These 20 T cell receptor beta chains share one sample of origin, sequenced in a study of blood T cell repertoires in COVID-19. Some clones are missing from TCRdb's copy, which holds only in-frame ones; the method was immunoSEQ multiplex PCR. The sample has about 270,000 clones, roughly 86% seen once; the top ten hold about 2.6%. Sample: PBMCs or T cells enriched from blood (not recorded which). The origin of the receptors is a woman aged 18 to 35 who had recovered from COVID-19.

This chain links TRBV30 with TRBJ2-2, with 8 bases fitting TRBD2. J lost 6 bases, V lost 5 bases, and 5 bases had no gene match. This CDR3 is 13 amino acids long. Germline V gene sequence: CDR1 GTSNPN, CDR2 SVGIG (reference sequence). The CDR3 DNA reads TGTGCCTGGCGGGGGGGCCCAGCCGGGGAGCTGTTTTTT. This sequence encodes CAWRGGPAGELFF.

V gene TRBV5-6 combines with J gene TRBJ2-5, with D possibly being TRBD1 (5 bases). Germline-derived CDR1 and CDR2 are SGHDT and YYEEEE. V was shortened by 3 bases and J by 5 bases, with 17 bases between the two germline ends. There are 15 residues in the CDR3. The CDR3: CASSWNPRVEETQYF. The CDR3 coding sequence is TGTGCCAGCAGCTGGAACCCCAGGGTTGAGGAGACCCAGTACTTC.

This clone was seen only once. The V call is TRBV25-1, the J call TRBJ1-6, with D possibly being TRBD1 (6 bases). V was shortened by 6 bases and J by 6 bases, with 12 bases between the two germline ends. The germline V gene has CDR1 MGHDK and CDR2 SYGVNS. This CDR3 contains 14 residues. This CDR3 reads CASRIDRPNSPLHF. Written as DNA, the CDR3 is TGTGCCAGCAGGATTGACAGGCCTAATTCACCCCTCCACTTT.

The CDR3 nucleotides are TGTGCCTGGAGTCGAGGGGGCTCAGGAGGGCCCCAGCATTTT. This gives the protein CAWSRGGSGGPQHF. This chain uses TRBV30 with TRBJ1-5, with 7 bases identical to TRBD1. The CDR3 covers 14 residues. The trim removed 2 bases at V and 9 bases at J, leaving 10 bases unmatched. Germline V CDR1 and CDR2: GTSNPN, SVGIG (reference sequence).

V is TRBV6-2 or TRBV6-3 and J is TRBJ2-7; 7 positions match TRBD1. CDR1 is MNHEY, CDR2 SVGEGT, per germline. This CDR3 comprises 14 residues. The junction had 8 bases not matched to a gene; V was cut back by 5 bases and J by 4 bases. The CDR3 bases are TGTGCCAGCAGTACCGGGACAGCGACTTACGAGCAGTACTTC. Translated: CASSTGTATYEQYF.

The chain joins TRBV7-2 to TRBJ2-1; D perhaps matches TRBD2 (6 bases). CDR1 and CDR2 from the germline V gene are SGHTA and FQGNSA. The CDR3 runs to 15 residues. V lost 1 base, J lost 6 bases, and 13 bases lay in between. CDR3 loop: CASSLGGIPGNEQFF. The CDR3 DNA reads TGTGCCAGCAGCTTAGGCGGGATCCCGGGCAATGAGCAGTTCTTC.

The chain is built from TRBV20-1 and TRBJ2-7, with 8 nucleotides matching TRBD2. CDR1 is DFQATT and CDR2 is SNEGSKA in the germline V gene (reference sequence). V trimming: 6 bases; J trimming: 6 bases; junction bases outside the gene matches: 4. This CDR3 comprises 11 residues. CDR3 bases: TGCAGTGCCCAACGGGGGGGCGAGCAGTACTTC. This gives the protein CSAQRGGEQYF.

J is TRBJ2-3 and V is TRBV6-5; 8 bases are shared with TRBD1. V was pared by 3 bases and J by 1 base, with 3 bases of the junction left unmatched. Per the germline V gene, CDR1 is MNHEY and CDR2 is SVGAGI. The CDR3 is 15 residues long. The CDR3 region has the DNA TGTGCCAGCAGTTATACGACAGGGGGCACAGATACGCAGTATTTT. It specifies CASSYTTGGTDTQYF.

This rearrangement joins TRBV7-3 to TRBJ2-1; D is possibly TRBD1 (5 bases). This CDR3 has 12 amino acids. CDR1 and CDR2 (germline): SGHTA, FQGTGA. Between the trimmed V and J ends, which lost 5 bases and 13 bases, there was a span of 15 bases. The CDR3 sequence: CASSATGLPQFF. CDR3 DNA sequence: TGTGCCAGCAGCGCAACAGGTCTTCCACAGTTCTTC.

V usage is TRBV11-3 and J usage is TRBJ1-1; 7 bases fit TRBD1. The junction had 1 base not matched to a gene; V was cut back by 0 bases and J by 0 bases. This CDR3 region has 15 residues. In germline, CDR1 is SGHNT, CDR2 YENEEA. CDR3 loop: CASSLETGLNTEAFF. The CDR3, as DNA: TGTGCCAGCAGCTTAGAGACAGGGTTGAACACTGAAGCTTTCTTT.

This chain links TRBV27 with TRBJ1-2; D might be TRBD1 (5 bases). V dropped 2 bases and J dropped 7 bases, with 14 bases sitting between them. The germline V gene has CDR1 MNHEY and CDR2 SMNVEV (reference sequence). The CDR3 is made up of 14 amino acids. The CDR3 nucleotides are TGTGCCAGCAGTTTAGGAGGGGTTGCAAGTGGCTACACCTTC. It specifies CASSLGGVASGYTF.

V is TRBV3-1 (or the pseudogene TRBV3-2) and J is TRBJ2-1; TRBD2 matches at 10 bases. The germline CDR1 and CDR2 sequences are LGHDT and YNNKEL (reference sequence). Trimming at V came to 3 bases and at J to 4 bases, leaving 3 bases not matched to a gene. This CDR3 comprises 15 residues. The CDR3 is CASSQSGGGYNEQFF. As DNA, the CDR3 is TGTGCCAGCAGCCAGAGCGGGGGGGGTTACAATGAGCAGTTCTTC.

Here the CDR3 reads CASSLTGGKGEAFF. The CDR3 nucleotides read TGTGCCAGCAGTTTAACAGGGGGCAAGGGTGAAGCTTTCTTT. This rearrangement joins TRBV7-9 to TRBJ1-1; 9 bases agree with TRBD1. Germline CDR1 and CDR2: SEHNR and FQNEAQ (reference sequence). This CDR3 comprises 14 residues. Trimming at V came to 6 bases and at J to 7 bases, leaving 9 bases not matched to a gene.

On this clone: This same CDR3 is encoded by further DNA sequences in the sample. The V call is TRBV28, the J call TRBJ1-1; perhaps TRBD1 as D (5 bases). This CDR3 spans 14 amino acids. Germline CDR1 is MDHEN and CDR2 is SYDVKM. V was pared by 2 bases and J by 0 bases, with 7 bases between. CDR3 protein: CASSLRGMNTEAFF. CDR3 nucleotides: TGTGCCAGCAGTTTAAGGGGCATGAACACTGAAGCTTTCTTT.

The chain employs TRBV6-2 or TRBV6-3 and TRBJ2-7; D not certain. V gave up 2 bases and J gave up 5 bases, with 13 bases separating them. Germline V gene sequence: CDR1 MNHEY, CDR2 SVGEGT. This CDR3 contains 14 residues. CDR3 in amino acids: CASSYPPGGNEQYF. CDR3 sequence (DNA): TGTGCCAGCAGTTACCCCCCAGGTGGCAACGAGCAGTACTTC.

The rearrangement uses TRBV5-6 and TRBJ1-2, with TRBD1 identical over 7 bases. Germline loops: CDR1 SGHDT, CDR2 YYEEEE. The CDR3 contains 17 residues. The ends lost 4 bases at V and 4 bases at J; junction bases unmatched: 16. The CDR3 loop is CASSPAAPGQMSYGYTF. The CDR3 region has the DNA TGTGCCAGCAGCCCGGCCGCCCCGGGACAGATGAGCTATGGCTACACCTTC.

The rearrangement joins TRBV9 to TRBJ2-5, with 7 bases that match TRBD1. The CDR3 totals 15 residues. J gave up 5 bases and V 3 bases, and 10 bases lay outside the gene matches. Germline values: CDR1 SGDLS, CDR2 YYNGEE. In DNA, the CDR3 is TGTGCCAGCAGCGCCGAAGAGGGGGCCGCGGAGACCCAGTACTTC. Amino acid sequence: CASSAEEGAAETQYF.

The chain joins TRBV28 to TRBJ1-3; D is unresolved. The CDR3 is made up of 15 amino acids. The germline CDR1 and CDR2 sequences are MDHEN and SYDVKM. V gave up 6 bases and J gave up 0 bases, with 12 bases separating them. The CDR3 is CASSRRGSSGNTIYF. The CDR3 DNA is TGTGCCAGCAGCCGTCGAGGGAGCTCTGGAAACACCATATATTTT. The entire variable domain, with the rest obtained from reference TRBV28 and TRBJ1-3, is as follows: DVKVTQSSRYLVKRTGEKVFLECVQDMDHENMFWYRQDPGLGLRLIYFSYDVKMKEKGDIPEGYSVSREKKERFSLILESASTNQTSMYLCASSRRGSSGNTIYFGEGSWLTVV.

The chain carries TRBV28 and TRBJ2-2; a possible D gene is TRBD1 (6 bases). Trimming took 3 bases from V and 1 from J, leaving 9 bases between them. The CDR3 runs 15 residues. CDR1 is MDHEN and CDR2 is SYDVKM in the germline V gene. The CDR3 sequence: CASSFQGMNTGELFF. CDR3 sequence (DNA): TGTGCCAGCAGTTTTCAGGGGATGAACACCGGGGAGCTGTTTTTT.

This chain links TRBV4-3 with TRBJ2-5; 7 bases agree with TRBD1. Germline CDR1 and CDR2: LGHNA and YSLEER. The CDR3 length is 15 residues. The V segment lost 0 bases and the J segment 3 bases; nucleotides outside the gene matches: 4. The CDR3 sequence is CASSQDTGAEETQYF. CDR3 DNA sequence: TGCGCCAGCAGCCAAGATACAGGGGCTGAAGAGACCCAGTACTTC.